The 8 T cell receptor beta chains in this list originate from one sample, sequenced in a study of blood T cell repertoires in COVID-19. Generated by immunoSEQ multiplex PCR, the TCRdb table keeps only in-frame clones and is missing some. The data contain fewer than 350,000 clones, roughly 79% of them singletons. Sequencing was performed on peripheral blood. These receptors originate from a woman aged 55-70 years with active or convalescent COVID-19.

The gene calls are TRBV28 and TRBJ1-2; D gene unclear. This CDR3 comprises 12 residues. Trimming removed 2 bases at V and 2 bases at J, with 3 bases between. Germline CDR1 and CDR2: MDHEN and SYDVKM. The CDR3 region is CASSLGNYGYTF. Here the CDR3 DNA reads TGTGCCAGCAGTTTAGGCAACTATGGCTACACCTTC.

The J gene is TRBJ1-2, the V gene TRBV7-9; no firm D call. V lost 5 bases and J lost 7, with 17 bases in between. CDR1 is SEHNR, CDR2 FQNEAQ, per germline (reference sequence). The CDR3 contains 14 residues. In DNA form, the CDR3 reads TGTGCCAGCAGCCCCTTCGTGGAGGGCGGTGGCTACACCTTC. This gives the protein CASSPFVEGGGYTF.

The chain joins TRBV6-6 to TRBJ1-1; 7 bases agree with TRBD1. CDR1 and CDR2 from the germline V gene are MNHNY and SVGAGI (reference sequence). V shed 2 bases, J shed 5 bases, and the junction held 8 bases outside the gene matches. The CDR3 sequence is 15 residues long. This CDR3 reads CASSYQNRGGTEAFF. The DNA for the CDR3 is TGTGCCAGCAGTTACCAGAACAGGGGTGGGACTGAAGCTTTCTTT.

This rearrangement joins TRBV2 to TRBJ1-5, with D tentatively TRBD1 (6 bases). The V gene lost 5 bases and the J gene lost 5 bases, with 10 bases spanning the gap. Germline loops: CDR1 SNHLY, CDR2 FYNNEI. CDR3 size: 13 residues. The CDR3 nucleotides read TGTGCCAGCAGTCCCACAGGGCATCAGCCCCAGCATTTT. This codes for CASSPTGHQPQHF.

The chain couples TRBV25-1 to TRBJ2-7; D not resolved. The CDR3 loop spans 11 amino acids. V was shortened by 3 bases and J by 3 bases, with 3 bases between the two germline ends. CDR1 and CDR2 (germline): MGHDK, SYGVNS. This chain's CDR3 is CASSDYYEQYF. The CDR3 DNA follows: TGTGCCAGCAGTGATTACTACGAGCAGTACTTC.

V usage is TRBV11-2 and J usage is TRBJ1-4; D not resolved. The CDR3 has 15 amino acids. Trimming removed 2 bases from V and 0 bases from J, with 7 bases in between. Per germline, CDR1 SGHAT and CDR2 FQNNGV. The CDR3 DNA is TGTGCCAGCAGCTTAATGGCGGCAACTAATGAAAAACTGTTTTTT. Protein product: CASSLMAATNEKLFF.

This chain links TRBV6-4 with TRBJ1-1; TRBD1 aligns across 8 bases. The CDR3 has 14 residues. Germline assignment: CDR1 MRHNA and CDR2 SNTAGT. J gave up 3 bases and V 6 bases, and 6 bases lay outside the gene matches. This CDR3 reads CASSMTGVDTEAFF. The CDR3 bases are TGTGCCAGCAGCATGACAGGGGTGGACACTGAAGCTTTCTTT.

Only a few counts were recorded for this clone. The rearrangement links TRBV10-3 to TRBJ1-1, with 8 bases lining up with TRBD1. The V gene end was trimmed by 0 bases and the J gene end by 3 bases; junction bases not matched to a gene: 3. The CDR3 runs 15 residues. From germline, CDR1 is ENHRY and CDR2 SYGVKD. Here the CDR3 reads CAISESQQGDTEAFF. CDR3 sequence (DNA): TGTGCCATCAGTGAGTCGCAACAGGGGGACACTGAAGCTTTCTTT.